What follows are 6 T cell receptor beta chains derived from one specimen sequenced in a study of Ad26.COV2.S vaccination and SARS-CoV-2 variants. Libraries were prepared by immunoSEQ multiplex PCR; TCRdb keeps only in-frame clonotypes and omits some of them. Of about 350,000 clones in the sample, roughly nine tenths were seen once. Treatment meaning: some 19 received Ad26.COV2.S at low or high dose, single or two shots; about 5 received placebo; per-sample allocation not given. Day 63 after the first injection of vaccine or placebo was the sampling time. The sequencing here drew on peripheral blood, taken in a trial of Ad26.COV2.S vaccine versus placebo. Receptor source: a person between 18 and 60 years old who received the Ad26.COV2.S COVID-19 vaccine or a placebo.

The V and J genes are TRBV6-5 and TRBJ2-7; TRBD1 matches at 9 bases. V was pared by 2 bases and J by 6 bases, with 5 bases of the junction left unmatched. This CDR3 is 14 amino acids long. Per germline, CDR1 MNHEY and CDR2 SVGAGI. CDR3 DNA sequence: TGTGCCAGCAGTTACAACAGGGGGCCCTCCGAGCAGTACTTC. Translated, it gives CASSYNRGPSEQYF.

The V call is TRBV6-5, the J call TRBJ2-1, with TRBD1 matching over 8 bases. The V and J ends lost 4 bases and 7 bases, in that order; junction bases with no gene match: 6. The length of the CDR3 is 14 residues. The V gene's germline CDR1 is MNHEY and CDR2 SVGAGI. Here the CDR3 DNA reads TGTGCCAGCAGTTTTGGACAGGGTTGGAATGAGCAGTTCTTC. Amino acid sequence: CASSFGQGWNEQFF.

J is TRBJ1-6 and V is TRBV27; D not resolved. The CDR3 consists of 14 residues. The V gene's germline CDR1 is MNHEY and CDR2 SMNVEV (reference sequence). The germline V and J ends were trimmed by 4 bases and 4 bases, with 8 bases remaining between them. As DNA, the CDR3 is TGTGCCAGCAGTTCCGGGCAATATAATTCACCCCTCCACTTT. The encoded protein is CASSSGQYNSPLHF.

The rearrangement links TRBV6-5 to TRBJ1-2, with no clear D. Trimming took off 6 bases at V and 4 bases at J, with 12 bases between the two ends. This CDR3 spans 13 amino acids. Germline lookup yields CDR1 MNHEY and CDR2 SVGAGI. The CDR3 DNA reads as TGTGCCAGCAGGCTAGGAGTGTTCTATGGCTACACCTTC. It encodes CASRLGVFYGYTF.

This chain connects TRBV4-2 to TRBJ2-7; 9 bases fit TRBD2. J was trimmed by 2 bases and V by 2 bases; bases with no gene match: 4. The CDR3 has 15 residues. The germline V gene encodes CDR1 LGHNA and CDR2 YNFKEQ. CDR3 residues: CASSQSGRPPYEQYF. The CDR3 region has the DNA TGTGCCAGCAGCCAAAGCGGGAGGCCTCCCTACGAGCAGTACTTC.

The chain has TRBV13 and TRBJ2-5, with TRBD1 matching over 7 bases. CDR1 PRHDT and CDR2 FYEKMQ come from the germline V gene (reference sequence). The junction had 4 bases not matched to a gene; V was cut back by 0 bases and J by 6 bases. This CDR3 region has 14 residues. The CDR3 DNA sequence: TGTGCCAGCAGCTTAGGAGGGGGCCTTAAGACCCAGTACTTC. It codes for CASSLGGGLKTQYF.